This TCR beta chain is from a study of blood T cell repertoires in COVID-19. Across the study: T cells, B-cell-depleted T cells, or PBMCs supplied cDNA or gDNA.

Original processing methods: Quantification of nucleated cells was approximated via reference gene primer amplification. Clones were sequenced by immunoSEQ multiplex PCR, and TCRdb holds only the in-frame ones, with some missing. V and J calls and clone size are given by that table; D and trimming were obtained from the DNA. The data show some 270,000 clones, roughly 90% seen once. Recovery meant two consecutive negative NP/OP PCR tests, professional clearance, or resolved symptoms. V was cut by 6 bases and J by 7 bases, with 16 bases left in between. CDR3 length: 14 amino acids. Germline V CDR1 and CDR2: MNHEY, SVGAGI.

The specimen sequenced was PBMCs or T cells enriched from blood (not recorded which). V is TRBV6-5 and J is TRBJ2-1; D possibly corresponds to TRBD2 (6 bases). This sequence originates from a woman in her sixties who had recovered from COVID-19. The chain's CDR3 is CASRATLATNEQFF. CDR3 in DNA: TGTGCCAGCAGGGCCACTCTAGCGACGAATGAGCAGTTCTTC.